The rows below give T cell receptor beta chains drawn from one sample of a study of CD4 and CD8 cells across lung adenocarcinoma regions. TCRdb processed the PCR reads anew with MiXCR; each CDR3 protein has one entry. The sample has about 12,000 distinct CDR3 sequences, around half seen once; the top ten hold 30% to 40%. Sequenced input: CD8+ T cells from the center of a lung tumor. These receptors were collected from a female donor with lung adenocarcinoma. The CD4 and CD8 labels of this study may be unreliable. The CDR3 runs from the conserved cysteine through the conserved F or W. Fields, in order: J gene, V gene, clone size, D gene, CDR3 DNA, CDR3 protein. D genes are given only for firm matches. Expanded clones get a size class; other rows say once, few or many, or leave the size out.

J: TRBJ2-5
V: TRBV7-2
size: .
D: .
DNA: TGTGCCAGCAGCTTAGCGGGTCGTTGGGGGACCCAGTACTTC
CDR3: CASSLAGRWGTQYF

J: TRBJ1-4
V: TRBV12-3/TRBV12-4
size: many
D: .
DNA: TGTGCCAGCAGTCCCAGTTGGGATACGACTAATGAAAAACTGTTTTTT
CDR3: CASSPSWDTTNEKLFF

J: TRBJ1-1
V: TRBV3-1
size: .
D: .
DNA: TGTGCCAGCAGCAAGAGACAGGTTGACACTGAAGCTTTCTTT
CDR3: CASSKRQVDTEAFF

J: TRBJ2-4
V: TRBV6-1
size: once
D: .
DNA: TGTGCCAGCAGGGGAGGCAGAGGGGAGCCCAAAAACATTCAGTACTTC
CDR3: CASRGGRGEPKNIQYF

J: TRBJ2-2
V: TRBV6-1
size: .
D: .
DNA: TGTGCCAGCAAAACGGAATCGAACACCGGGGAGCTGTTTTTT
CDR3: CASKTESNTGELFF

J: TRBJ1-2
V: TRBV6-5
size: .
D: TRBD1
DNA: TGTGCCAGCAGTATACAGGGGGCGGCCTATGGCTACACCTTC
CDR3: CASSIQGAAYGYTF

J: TRBJ2-5
V: TRBV6-1
size: few
D: TRBD1
DNA: TGTGCCAGCAGCGCCCGGGACAGGGGGCTAAGGGAGACCCAGTACTTC
CDR3: CASSARDRGLRETQYF

J: TRBJ1-2
V: TRBV6-5
size: .
D: .
DNA: TGTGCCAGCAGTTACGGGCCACAAGAGAGCTATGGCTACACCTTC
CDR3: CASSYGPQESYGYTF

J: TRBJ1-5
V: TRBV6-1
size: .
D: .
DNA: TGTGCCAGCAGGCCTACAGGGTCCGACCCGCCCCAGCACTTT
CDR3: CASRPTGSDPPQHF

J: TRBJ2-2
V: TRBV6-1
size: .
D: .
DNA: TGTGCCAGCAGTGATAGGGCCACCGGGGAGCTGTTTTTT
CDR3: CASSDRATGELFF

J: TRBJ2-5
V: TRBV10-1
size: once
D: .
DNA: TGCGCCAGCAGTGAGGGCGGAAGGCAAGAGACCCAGTACTTC
CDR3: CASSEGGRQETQYF

J: TRBJ2-7
V: TRBV27
size: .
D: TRBD1
DNA: TGTGCCAGCAATAGGGACAGGGGACGCGAGCAGTACTTC
CDR3: CASNRDRGREQYF

J: TRBJ2-3
V: TRBV6-1
size: .
D: TRBD1
DNA: TGTGCCAGCAGGAAAGGGGGCGCGGGCACCGGGACGCAGTATTTT
CDR3: CASRKGGAGTGTQYF

J: TRBJ2-2
V: TRBV4-1
size: once
D: TRBD1
DNA: TGCGCCAGCAGCCGACAGGGCGGCACCGGGGAGCTGTTTTTT
CDR3: CASSRQGGTGELFF

J: TRBJ2-5
V: TRBV6-1
size: .
D: .
DNA: TGTGCCAGCGGGGCGACCCAAGAGACCCAGTCTTTC
CDR3: CASGATQETQSF

J: TRBJ2-3
V: TRBV6-1
size: hyperexpanded
D: TRBD2
DNA: TGTGCCAGCAGTCCTAGCGGGCACCCAACCACAGATACGCAGTATTTT
CDR3: CASSPSGHPTTDTQYF

J: TRBJ2-3
V: TRBV11-1
size: .
D: .
DNA: TGTGCCGGGAGCCGGGCGGGGGCCGGAGAGACCCAGTATTTT
CDR3: CAGSRAGAGETQYF

J: TRBJ2-1
V: TRBV6-5
size: .
D: .
DNA: TGTGCCAGCAGATTCTCCGGGCCGCACAATGAGCAGTTCTTC
CDR3: CASRFSGPHNEQFF

J: TRBJ2-5
V: TRBV9
size: .
D: TRBD1
DNA: TGTGCCAGCAGCCCCGGGACAGGTGACACAGAGACCCAGTACTTT
CDR3: CASSPGTGDTETQYF

J: TRBJ2-1
V: TRBV6-5
size: few
D: .
DNA: TGTGCCAGCAGTTACTCCGGGACCCCACCCAATGAGCAGTTCTTC
CDR3: CASSYSGTPPNEQFF

J: TRBJ1-2
V: TRBV6-1
size: many
D: TRBD1
DNA: TGTGCCAGCAGTACCAAACCCCGAGGACAGGGGTATGGCTACACCTTC
CDR3: CASSTKPRGQGYGYTF

J: TRBJ2-1
V: TRBV6-1
size: many
D: TRBD2
DNA: TGTGCCAGCAGCCACCCTGGGACTAGCGGGACCTCCTACAATGAGCAGTTCTTC
CDR3: CASSHPGTSGTSYNEQFF

J: TRBJ2-1
V: TRBV6-1
size: once
D: TRBD2
DNA: TGTGCCAGGGGACTCCACGGGACTAGCACCGATGAGCAGTATTTC
CDR3: CARGLHGTSTDEQYF

J: TRBJ2-4
V: TRBV6-1
size: once
D: TRBD1
DNA: TGTGCGAGCAGTGCTAGGGGGCAGCGAGCCAAAAACACGCAGTACTTC
CDR3: CASSARGQRAKNTQYF

J: TRBJ2-7
V: TRBV27
size: .
D: .
DNA: TGTGCCAGCAGTTTAATGGGGCCCTACGAGCAGTACTTC
CDR3: CASSLMGPYEQYF

J: TRBJ2-3
V: TRBV27
size: .
D: .
DNA: TGTGCCAGCAGTTTGGGGGGCCTCACAGATACGCAGTATTTT
CDR3: CASSLGGLTDTQYF

J: TRBJ2-1
V: TRBV7-2
size: .
D: TRBD2
DNA: TGTGCCAGCAGACCTACCGGGACTACCAATGAGCAGTTCTTC
CDR3: CASRPTGTTNEQFF

J: TRBJ1-4
V: TRBV6-5
size: .
D: .
DNA: TGTGCCAGCACTTACGAGGCAGGGGTGGTCGAAAAACTGTTTTTT
CDR3: CASTYEAGVVEKLFF

J: TRBJ2-3
V: TRBV10-1
size: .
D: TRBD2
DNA: TGCGCGAGCAGCGGGGGCCCTCTCGGAGATACGCAGTACTTT
CDR3: CASSGGPLGDTQYF

J: TRBJ2-3
V: TRBV6-1
size: .
D: .
DNA: TGTGCCAGCAGCCAGACGAGCCGGTATAGCAAAGATACTCAGTATTTT
CDR3: CASSQTSRYSKDTQYF

J: TRBJ1-5
V: TRBV6-1
size: large
D: .
DNA: TGTGCCAGCACCAAGGGAGCCCATAATCAGCCCCAGCATTTT
CDR3: CASTKGAHNQPQHF

J: TRBJ2-7
V: TRBV27
size: medium-sized
D: .
DNA: TGTGCCAGCAGTAACTTAGGTCGGGGGGCAACCTACGAGCAGTACTTC
CDR3: CASSNLGRGATYEQYF

J: TRBJ2-1
V: TRBV7-2
size: .
D: .
DNA: TGTGCCAGCAGCTTGAGCGGAAGCTCCTACAATGAGCAGTTCTTC
CDR3: CASSLSGSSYNEQFF

J: TRBJ2-5
V: TRBV27
size: .
D: .
DNA: TGTGCCAGCAGTTTATGGATGACAGAAGAGACCCAGTACTTC
CDR3: CASSLWMTEETQYF

J: TRBJ1-6
V: TRBV6-1
size: many
D: TRBD1
DNA: TGTGCCACCGAGGGACAGGGGTTCTATAATTCACCCCTCCACTTT
CDR3: CATEGQGFYNSPLHF

J: TRBJ2-7
V: TRBV6-7
size: .
D: .
DNA: TGTGCCAGCAGTTACGGTCTTGCTTACGAGCAGTACTTC
CDR3: CASSYGLAYEQYF

J: TRBJ1-1
V: TRBV25-1
size: medium-sized
D: .
DNA: TGTGCCAGCGGGGGCCGGGAACCCCCTTTCTTT
CDR3: CASGGREPPFF

J: TRBJ2-5
V: TRBV6-1
size: .
D: .
DNA: TGTGCCTGCAGGCGGATAGGGGGACATGGCACAGAGACGCAGTATTTC
CDR3: CACRRIGGHGTETQYF

J: TRBJ1-4
V: TRBV27
size: .
D: TRBD1
DNA: TGTGCCAGCAGAAACAGGGGATGGGGTGAAAAACTGTTTTTT
CDR3: CASRNRGWGEKLFF

J: TRBJ1-2
V: TRBV6-1
size: .
D: .
DNA: TGTGCCAGCAGTGAGCGGACAAATTATGGCTACACCTTC
CDR3: CASSERTNYGYTF

J: TRBJ2-3
V: TRBV6-5
size: .
D: TRBD2
DNA: TGTGCCAGCAGTCACTCTGATAGCGGGAGCTCAAATACGCAGTATTTT
CDR3: CASSHSDSGSSNTQYF

J: TRBJ2-5
V: TRBV6-1
size: once
D: .
DNA: TGTGCCAGCAGTCCACAGGTGGAAGAGACCCAGTACTTC
CDR3: CASSPQVEETQYF

J: TRBJ2-3
V: TRBV10-2
size: .
D: .
DNA: TGCGCCAGCAGAGATCTACTGTGGGCCACAGACATGCAGTATTTC
CDR3: CASRDLLWATDMQYF

J: TRBJ2-4
V: TRBV10-2
size: .
D: .
DNA: TGCGCCAGCAGTGAGGGGAGAGCCACAGACACTCAGTACTTC
CDR3: CASSEGRATDTQYF

J: TRBJ2-2
V: TRBV14
size: .
D: TRBD2
DNA: TGTGCCAGCAGCCAAGTGGGAGGGTCGAACACCGGGGAGCTGTTTTTT
CDR3: CASSQVGGSNTGELFF

J: TRBJ2-1
V: TRBV6-6
size: medium-sized
D: TRBD2
DNA: TGTGCCAGCGCGGGGGGCTCAAGCTCCTACAATGAGCAGTTCTTC
CDR3: CASAGGSSSYNEQFF

J: TRBJ2-3
V: TRBV4-1
size: once
D: .
DNA: TGCGCCAGCAGCCCTTGGGCCAACCCGACAGATACGCAGTATTTT
CDR3: CASSPWANPTDTQYF

J: TRBJ1-2
V: TRBV12-3/TRBV12-4
size: .
D: .
DNA: TGTGCCAGCAGTTTCGGGGCCTATGGCTACACCTTC
CDR3: CASSFGAYGYTF

J: TRBJ2-3
V: TRBV6-5
size: few
D: TRBD2
DNA: TGTGCCAGCAGATTCTCCGGGACTAGCGGCGATACGCAGTATTTT
CDR3: CASRFSGTSGDTQYF